This T cell receptor (beta chain) stems from a study of CD8 T cells in ankylosing spondylitis. Many counts were recorded for this clonotype. TCRdb re-called the 5' RACE reads through MiXCR, storing one row per CDR3 protein. The sample consists of under 250,000 distinct CDR3 sequences, over 8.5% of them appearing once. Germline V lookup: CDR1 SGHKS, CDR2 YYEKEE (reference sequence). The CDR3 covers 14 residues. The V end was cut by 1 base, the J end by 0 bases, with 5 bases between. The chain is built from TRBV5-5 and TRBJ2-1; D not certain. The TCR sequence derives from a male donor with ankylosing spondylitis or in good health (not recorded which). Material for sequencing was blood, either unsorted or a sorted T cell fraction (not recorded which). The CDR3 region has the DNA TGTGCCAGCAGCTTGCAGGACTCCTACAATGAGCAGTTCTTC. It specifies CASSLQDSYNEQFF.